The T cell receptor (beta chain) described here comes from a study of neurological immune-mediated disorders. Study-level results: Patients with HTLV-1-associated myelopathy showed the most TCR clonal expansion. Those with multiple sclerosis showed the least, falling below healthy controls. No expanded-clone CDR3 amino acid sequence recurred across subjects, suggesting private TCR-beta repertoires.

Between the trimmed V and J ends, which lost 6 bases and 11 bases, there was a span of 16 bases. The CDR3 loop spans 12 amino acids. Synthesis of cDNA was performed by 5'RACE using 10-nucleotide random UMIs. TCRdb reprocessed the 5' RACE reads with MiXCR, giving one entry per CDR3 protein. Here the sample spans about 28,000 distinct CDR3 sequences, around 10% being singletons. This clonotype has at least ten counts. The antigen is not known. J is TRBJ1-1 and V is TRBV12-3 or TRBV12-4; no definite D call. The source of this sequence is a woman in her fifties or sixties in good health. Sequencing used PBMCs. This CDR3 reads CASSPRTDRAFF. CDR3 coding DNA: TGTGCCAGCAGCCCCCGGACGGATCGGGCTTTCTTT.